The rows below give T cell receptor beta chains drawn from one sample of a study of cytomegalovirus exposure and HLA in healthy donors. Only in-frame clones appear in the TCRdb table, and some are missing; sequencing was by immunoSEQ multiplex PCR. This sample has around 90,000 clones, with roughly 75% found just once. Sequenced input: PBMCs. The receptor source for this set is a man aged 30 to 39 in good health and CMV-seronegative. Both conserved end residues are part of each CDR3. Fields, in order: J gene, D gene, V gene, clone size, CDR3 protein, CDR3 DNA. D genes are given only for firm matches. Clone size appears in some rows only: once, few, many, or a class for an expanded clone.

J gene: TRBJ2-7; D gene: TRBD2; V gene: TRBV10-3; clone size: -; CDR3 protein: CAISESGVAGGPRYEQYF; CDR3 DNA: TGTGCCATCAGTGAGTCGGGGGTAGCGGGAGGGCCTCGCTACGAGCAGTACTTC
J gene: TRBJ1-1; D gene: TRBD1; V gene: TRBV5-1; clone size: -; CDR3 protein: CASSLTGANTEAFF; CDR3 DNA: TGCGCCAGCAGCTTAACAGGGGCGAACACTGAAGCTTTCTTT
J gene: TRBJ2-3; D gene: TRBD1; V gene: TRBV5-4; clone size: -; CDR3 protein: CASSKQGGTDTQYF; CDR3 DNA: TGTGCCAGCAGCAAACAGGGGGGAACAGATACGCAGTATTTT
J gene: TRBJ2-2; D gene: TRBD2; V gene: TRBV9; clone size: -; CDR3 protein: CASSPRAGAPNTGELFF; CDR3 DNA: TGTGCCAGCAGCCCACGAGCGGGGGCACCGAACACCGGGGAGCTGTTTTTT
J gene: TRBJ1-1; D gene: -; V gene: TRBV11-2; clone size: few; CDR3 protein: CASSLAVGLGQANTEAFF; CDR3 DNA: TGTGCCAGCAGCTTAGCCGTTGGTCTGGGGCAGGCGAACACTGAAGCTTTCTTT
J gene: TRBJ2-6; D gene: -; V gene: TRBV19; clone size: -; CDR3 protein: CASRKQSSGANVLTF; CDR3 DNA: TGTGCCAGTAGGAAACAGTCCTCTGGGGCCAACGTCCTGACTTTC
J gene: TRBJ1-5; D gene: -; V gene: TRBV6-6; clone size: -; CDR3 protein: CASSYFSTVQGQPQHF; CDR3 DNA: TGTGCCAGCAGTTATTTCAGCACAGTTCAGGGTCAGCCCCAGCATTTT
J gene: TRBJ2-6; D gene: -; V gene: TRBV19; clone size: -; CDR3 protein: CASSQGGYGSGANVLTF; CDR3 DNA: TGTGCCAGTAGTCAGGGGGGATATGGCTCTGGGGCCAACGTCCTGACTTTC
J gene: TRBJ1-1; D gene: -; V gene: TRBV5-6; clone size: -; CDR3 protein: CASSLVREGNTEAFF; CDR3 DNA: TGTGCCAGCAGCTTGGTACGGGAGGGGAACACTGAAGCTTTCTTT
J gene: TRBJ2-7; D gene: -; V gene: TRBV10-3; clone size: few; CDR3 protein: CAIRPGDSYEQYF; CDR3 DNA: TGTGCCATCAGGCCAGGGGATTCCTACGAGCAGTACTTC
J gene: TRBJ2-7; D gene: -; V gene: TRBV28; clone size: -; CDR3 protein: CASRSHFEQYF; CDR3 DNA: TGTGCCAGCAGATCTCACTTCGAGCAGTACTTC
J gene: TRBJ2-2; D gene: TRBD2; V gene: TRBV27; clone size: few; CDR3 protein: CASRGRVWDTGELFF; CDR3 DNA: TGTGCCAGCAGGGGGAGGGTATGGGACACCGGGGAGCTGTTTTTT
J gene: TRBJ1-3; D gene: TRBD1; V gene: TRBV9; clone size: -; CDR3 protein: CASSVNPTGTGAGNTIYF; CDR3 DNA: TGTGCCAGCAGCGTAAACCCTACCGGGACAGGGGCTGGAAACACCATATATTTT
J gene: TRBJ2-7; D gene: -; V gene: TRBV27; clone size: -; CDR3 protein: CASSPLRGVRTYEQYF; CDR3 DNA: TGTGCCAGCAGTCCACTCCGGGGAGTACGCACCTACGAGCAGTACTTC
J gene: TRBJ2-7; D gene: TRBD1; V gene: TRBV20-1; clone size: -; CDR3 protein: CSAQGDYEQYF; CDR3 DNA: TGCAGTGCTCAGGGGGACTACGAGCAGTACTTC
J gene: TRBJ2-2; D gene: -; V gene: TRBV6-6; clone size: -; CDR3 protein: CASSYGGAMRAGELFF; CDR3 DNA: TGTGCCAGCAGTTACGGGGGGGCGATGAGGGCCGGGGAGCTGTTTTTT
J gene: TRBJ2-7; D gene: TRBD1; V gene: TRBV18; clone size: -; CDR3 protein: CASSIRQGALSPYEQYF; CDR3 DNA: TGTGCCAGCTCAATACGACAGGGGGCATTGAGTCCCTACGAGCAGTACTTC
J gene: TRBJ2-7; D gene: -; V gene: TRBV4-2; clone size: few; CDR3 protein: CASSQGTYLGAYEQYF; CDR3 DNA: TGTGCCAGCAGCCAAGGGACTTATCTGGGAGCCTACGAGCAGTACTTC
J gene: TRBJ1-5; D gene: TRBD1; V gene: TRBV4-1; clone size: -; CDR3 protein: CASSPGQGLSQPQHF; CDR3 DNA: TGCGCCAGCAGCCCCGGACAGGGGCTCTCTCAGCCCCAGCATTTT
J gene: TRBJ2-1; D gene: -; V gene: TRBV4-1; clone size: -; CDR3 protein: CASSQVLLYNNEQFF; CDR3 DNA: TGCGCCAGCAGCCAAGTACTACTTTATAACAATGAGCAGTTCTTC
J gene: TRBJ2-7; D gene: TRBD2; V gene: TRBV9; clone size: -; CDR3 protein: CASMKGLAGYEQYF; CDR3 DNA: TGTGCCAGCATGAAAGGGCTAGCGGGCTACGAGCAGTACTTC
J gene: TRBJ1-2; D gene: TRBD1; V gene: TRBV29-1; clone size: -; CDR3 protein: CSGSRGRGLDGYTF; CDR3 DNA: TGCAGCGGGTCGCGGGGCAGGGGGCTCGATGGCTACACCTTC
J gene: TRBJ2-1; D gene: -; V gene: TRBV25-1; clone size: -; CDR3 protein: CASTRVGVNEQFF; CDR3 DNA: TGTGCCAGCACCCGGGTCGGGGTCAATGAGCAGTTCTTC
J gene: TRBJ1-1; D gene: -; V gene: TRBV10-3; clone size: -; CDR3 protein: CAISKDMNTEAFF; CDR3 DNA: TGTGCCATCAGCAAGGACATGAACACTGAAGCTTTCTTT
J gene: TRBJ1-3; D gene: TRBD1; V gene: TRBV7-6; clone size: -; CDR3 protein: CASSLGGTGTPGNTIYF; CDR3 DNA: TGTGCCAGCAGCTTAGGGGGGACAGGGACTCCTGGAAACACCATATATTTT
J gene: TRBJ1-3; D gene: TRBD1; V gene: TRBV29-1; clone size: -; CDR3 protein: CSVRTGENTIYF; CDR3 DNA: TGCAGCGTTAGGACAGGGGAAAACACCATATATTTT
J gene: TRBJ1-1; D gene: -; V gene: TRBV10-3; clone size: -; CDR3 protein: CAISGGGQHTEAFF; CDR3 DNA: TGTGCCATCAGTGGTGGAGGGCAACACACTGAAGCTTTCTTT
J gene: TRBJ1-1; D gene: TRBD1; V gene: TRBV27; clone size: -; CDR3 protein: CASSLSDRGSTEAFF; CDR3 DNA: TGTGCCAGCAGTTTATCGGACAGGGGGAGCACTGAAGCTTTCTTT
J gene: TRBJ2-2; D gene: -; V gene: TRBV2; clone size: once; CDR3 protein: CASSETQGKAGELFF; CDR3 DNA: TGTGCCAGCAGTGAAACGCAGGGGAAGGCCGGGGAGCTGTTTTTT
J gene: TRBJ2-3; D gene: TRBD2; V gene: TRBV7-8; clone size: -; CDR3 protein: CASSIYQRGARTDTQYF; CDR3 DNA: TGTGCCAGCAGCATCTATCAGCGGGGGGCCCGCACAGATACGCAGTATTTT
J gene: TRBJ1-1; D gene: -; V gene: TRBV28; clone size: -; CDR3 protein: CASRELNTEAFF; CDR3 DNA: TGTGCCAGCAGAGAGTTGAACACTGAAGCTTTCTTT
J gene: TRBJ2-3; D gene: -; V gene: TRBV30; clone size: -; CDR3 protein: CAWSAIGGATDTQYF; CDR3 DNA: TGTGCCTGGAGTGCAATTGGCGGAGCCACAGATACGCAGTATTTT
J gene: TRBJ2-3; D gene: -; V gene: TRBV21-1; clone size: -; CDR3 protein: CASSKRRRNRGGGRTDTQYF; CDR3 DNA: TGTGCCAGCAGCAAAAGAAGGCGCAATAGAGGGGGGGGGCGCACAGATACGCAGTATTTT
J gene: TRBJ2-1; D gene: TRBD2; V gene: TRBV5-1; clone size: -; CDR3 protein: CASSLGGRTNSYNEQFF; CDR3 DNA: TGCGCCAGCAGCTTGGGCGGGAGGACCAATTCCTACAATGAGCAGTTCTTC
J gene: TRBJ2-2; D gene: -; V gene: TRBV6-6; clone size: -; CDR3 protein: CASSPDGERTGELFF; CDR3 DNA: TGTGCCAGCAGTCCCGACGGGGAAAGGACCGGGGAGCTGTTTTTT
J gene: TRBJ1-1; D gene: TRBD1; V gene: TRBV7-6; clone size: -; CDR3 protein: CASSFGDRGLGSTEAFF; CDR3 DNA: TGTGCCAGCAGCTTTGGGGATAGGGGGCTAGGAAGCACTGAAGCTTTCTTT
J gene: TRBJ2-3; D gene: -; V gene: TRBV7-9; clone size: -; CDR3 protein: CASSPIFGGARSTDTQYF; CDR3 DNA: TGTGCCAGCAGCCCAATTTTTGGGGGGGCGAGGAGCACAGATACGCAGTATTTT
J gene: TRBJ2-3; D gene: TRBD2; V gene: TRBV7-3; clone size: -; CDR3 protein: CASSPGLAGGADTQYF; CDR3 DNA: TGTGCCAGCAGCCCCGGACTAGCGGGGGGTGCAGATACGCAGTATTTT
J gene: TRBJ2-3; D gene: TRBD2; V gene: TRBV4-3; clone size: -; CDR3 protein: CASSQDTSGGFADTQYF; CDR3 DNA: TGCGCCAGCAGCCAAGATACAAGCGGGGGTTTCGCAGATACGCAGTATTTT
J gene: TRBJ1-1; D gene: TRBD1; V gene: TRBV29-1; clone size: -; CDR3 protein: CSASTGGAGNTEAFF; CDR3 DNA: TGCAGCGCCTCAACAGGGGGAGCGGGGAACACTGAAGCTTTCTTT
J gene: TRBJ1-4; D gene: TRBD1; V gene: TRBV5-4; clone size: -; CDR3 protein: CASSDGQGVSEKLFF; CDR3 DNA: TGTGCCAGCAGCGACGGACAGGGCGTAAGTGAAAAACTGTTTTTT
J gene: TRBJ2-3; D gene: -; V gene: TRBV28; clone size: once; CDR3 protein: CASSWGPDTQYF; CDR3 DNA: TGTGCCAGCAGCTGGGGCCCAGATACGCAGTATTTT
J gene: TRBJ2-7; D gene: TRBD1; V gene: TRBV7-9; clone size: once; CDR3 protein: CASNSGDRAYEQYF; CDR3 DNA: TGTGCCAGCAACTCAGGGGACAGGGCTTACGAGCAGTACTTC
J gene: TRBJ2-2; D gene: -; V gene: TRBV28; clone size: -; CDR3 protein: CASSFRQGRWTGELFF; CDR3 DNA: TGTGCCAGCAGTTTTCGGCAGGGAAGGTGGACCGGGGAGCTGTTTTTT
J gene: TRBJ1-2; D gene: TRBD1; V gene: TRBV4-1; clone size: -; CDR3 protein: CASSQNRGGYTF; CDR3 DNA: TGCGCCAGCAGCCAAAACAGGGGTGGCTACACCTTC
J gene: TRBJ1-1; D gene: -; V gene: TRBV30; clone size: -; CDR3 protein: CAWSVQRGTEAFF; CDR3 DNA: TGTGCCTGGAGTGTACAAAGGGGCACTGAAGCTTTCTTT
J gene: TRBJ1-1; D gene: -; V gene: TRBV7-8; clone size: -; CDR3 protein: CASSLVRGAEAFF; CDR3 DNA: TGTGCCAGCAGCTTAGTACGGGGGGCTGAAGCTTTCTTT
J gene: TRBJ2-7; D gene: -; V gene: TRBV20-1; clone size: -; CDR3 protein: CSARVIDEQYF; CDR3 DNA: TGCAGTGCTAGAGTTATCGACGAGCAGTACTTC
J gene: TRBJ2-3; D gene: -; V gene: TRBV10-2; clone size: -; CDR3 protein: CASSESGGGPFLSTDTQYF; CDR3 DNA: TGCGCCAGCAGTGAGTCAGGGGGGGGCCCCTTCCTTAGCACAGATACGCAGTATTTT
J gene: TRBJ2-3; D gene: TRBD2; V gene: TRBV4-2; clone size: -; CDR3 protein: CASSQVRRLAEGTDTQYF; CDR3 DNA: TGTGCCAGCAGCCAAGTAAGAAGACTAGCGGAGGGGACAGATACGCAGTATTTT
J gene: TRBJ2-7; D gene: -; V gene: TRBV15; clone size: -; CDR3 protein: CATSRDNIIRGREQYF; CDR3 DNA: TGTGCCACCAGCAGAGATAACATAATCCGGGGTCGAGAGCAGTACTTC
J gene: TRBJ2-7; D gene: -; V gene: TRBV4-1; clone size: -; CDR3 protein: CASSQDAEGEQYF; CDR3 DNA: TGCGCCAGCAGCCAAGATGCCGAGGGCGAGCAGTACTTC
J gene: TRBJ2-3; D gene: -; V gene: TRBV2; clone size: few; CDR3 protein: CASSLGATVNTQYF; CDR3 DNA: TGTGCCAGCAGCCTGGGAGCCACAGTCAATACGCAGTATTTT
J gene: TRBJ1-5; D gene: -; V gene: TRBV25-1; clone size: -; CDR3 protein: CASSDGQDQPQHF; CDR3 DNA: TGTGCCAGCAGTGATGGCCAAGATCAGCCCCAGCATTTT
J gene: TRBJ1-2; D gene: TRBD1; V gene: TRBV5-4; clone size: -; CDR3 protein: CASSPLTGANYGYTF; CDR3 DNA: TGTGCCAGCAGCCCACTGACAGGGGCTAACTATGGCTACACCTTC
J gene: TRBJ2-3; D gene: TRBD2; V gene: TRBV6-5; clone size: -; CDR3 protein: CASSYLGTSDTDTQYF; CDR3 DNA: TGTGCCAGCAGTTATCTCGGGACTAGCGACACAGATACGCAGTATTTT
J gene: TRBJ2-7; D gene: -; V gene: TRBV11-2; clone size: -; CDR3 protein: CASSYRQAGEQYF; CDR3 DNA: TGTGCCAGCAGCTATAGACAGGCCGGGGAGCAGTACTTC